What follows are 22 T cell receptor beta chains derived from one specimen sequenced in a study of CD8+ T cells in alopecia areata. Extracted RNA was reverse transcribed, and the resulting cDNA served as sequencing template. Sequencing was performed with immunoSEQ multiplex PCR; in TCRdb, only in-frame clones are kept and a portion is missing. The sample holds about 130,000 clones, 58% seen once. Sequencing used CD4+ T cells sorted from blood, obtained at week 0. The receptor set was obtained from a human donor with alopecia areata.

This clone was picked up many times. The CDR3 nucleotides are TGTGCCAGTAGTATGGCCCAGGGCCATCAGCCCCAGCATTTT. It encodes CASSMAQGHQPQHF. The chain couples TRBV19 to TRBJ1-5; a weak D match, TRBD1 (5 bases). The CDR3 is 14 residues long. Germline CDR1 is LNHDA and CDR2 is SQIVND (reference sequence). V was clipped by 3 bases and J by 5 bases, with 11 bases between them.

For the CDR3, the DNA is TGCGCCAGCAGCTTTACAGGGGGTGTCACTGAAGCTTTCTTT. As protein: CASSFTGGVTEAFF. The chain couples TRBV5-1 to TRBJ1-1, with 8 nucleotides matching TRBD1. The J segment lost 4 bases and the V segment lost 2 bases, leaving 4 bases of the junction unmatched. Germline-derived CDR1 and CDR2 are SGHRS and YFSETQ. The CDR3 is 14 residues long.

This clone was seen just once. The same CDR3 arises from other DNA sequences in this sample as well. The rearrangement joins TRBV5-1 to TRBJ2-5, with D unresolved. This CDR3 comprises 13 residues. The V gene's germline CDR1 is SGHRS and CDR2 YFSETQ. V lost 2 bases to trimming and J lost 3 bases, with 8 bases between them. The CDR3 DNA reads TGCGCCAGCAGCTTTACGGAGAAAGAGACCCAGTACTTC. Its protein is CASSFTEKETQYF.

This chain links TRBV7-3 with TRBJ1-2; D is unclear. Germline CDR1 reads SGHTA; CDR2 reads FQGTGA. This CDR3 spans 14 amino acids. The V end was cut by 2 bases, the J end by 6 bases, with 13 bases between. The CDR3, as DNA: TGTGCCAGCAGCTTATCCACGCCCAGTGATGGCTACACCTTC. Translating gives CASSLSTPSDGYTF. Based on the CDR3 plus reference TRBV7-3 and TRBJ1-2, the full variable domain is GAGVSQTPSNKVTEKGKYVELRCDPISGHTALYWYRQSLGQGPEFLIYFQGTGAADDSGLPNDRFFAVRPEGSVSTLKIQRTERGDSAVYLCASSLSTPSDGYTFGSGTRLTVV.

In DNA, the CDR3 is TGTGCCAGCAACTTCAGGGGGCTCGGGAACATTCAGTACTTC. Encoded protein: CASNFRGLGNIQYF. This chain connects TRBV2 to TRBJ2-4; 8 bases are shared with TRBD1. V lost 7 bases, J lost 7 bases, and 9 bases stayed unmatched. This CDR3 has 14 residues. Germline V gives CDR1 SNHLY, CDR2 FYNNEI.

This clone appeared a single time. The genes are TRBV5-1 and TRBJ2-7, with 7 bases that match TRBD1. V was clipped by 1 base and J by 5 bases; unmatched bases: 3. Germline CDR1 reads SGHRS; CDR2 reads YFSETQ. The CDR3 is 13 amino acids. The CDR3, as DNA: TGCGCCAGCAGCTTGTTACAGGGGAACGAGCAGTACTTC. It is translated as CASSLLQGNEQYF.

This sequence joins TRBV7-2 and TRBJ2-7, with 13 bases that match TRBD2. Germline V gene data show CDR1 as SGHTA and CDR2 as FQGNSA. The junction had 2 bases not matched to a gene; V was cut back by 4 bases and J by 2 bases. The length of the CDR3 is 15 residues. The CDR3 here is CASSSGTSGTYEQYF. The CDR3, as DNA: TGTGCCAGCAGCTCCGGGACTAGCGGGACCTACGAGCAGTACTTC. The full variable domain, in which reference TRBV7-2 and TRBJ2-7 provide the parts outside the CDR3, is GAGVSQSPSNKVTEKGKDVELRCDPISGHTALYWYRQSLGQGLEFLIYFQGNSAPDKSGLPSDRFSAERTGGSVSTLTIQRTQQEDSAVYLCASSSGTSGTYEQYFGPGTRLTVT.

This clone was detected only a few times. The CDR3 coding sequence is TGTGCCAGCAGCGTACAGGGATCGGGAGCTTTCTTT. Amino acid sequence: CASSVQGSGAFF. The chain employs TRBV7-2 and TRBJ1-1; TRBD1 is a possible D gene (6 bases). The CDR3 has 12 residues. The V gene lost 5 bases and the J gene lost 10 bases, with 14 bases spanning the gap. Looked up from germline, CDR1 is SGHTA and CDR2 is FQGNSA.

This clone has only a few counts. The chain combines TRBV10-2 with TRBJ2-7; 7 nucleotides match TRBD1. The V segment lost 8 bases and the J segment 2 bases; nucleotides outside the gene matches: 3. CDR1 and CDR2 from the germline V gene are WSHSY and SAAADI. The CDR3 covers 12 residues. CDR3 nucleotides: TGCGCCAGCGGACAGGTTGCCTACGAGCAGTACTTC. Protein product: CASGQVAYEQYF.

This clone was observed a few times. The same CDR3 also results from other DNA sequences found in this sample. This rearrangement joins TRBV5-1 to TRBJ2-1; 12 bases align to TRBD2. V lost 0 bases and J lost 8; bases outside the gene matches: 3. Germline CDR1 is SGHRS and CDR2 is YFSETQ. This CDR3 has 15 residues. The CDR3 nucleotides are TGCGCCAGCAGCTTGGGGCTAGCGGGGGGGGATGAGCAGTTCTTC. This encodes CASSLGLAGGDEQFF. The full variable domain, in which reference TRBV5-1 and TRBJ2-1 provide the parts outside the CDR3, is KAGVTQTPRYLIKTRGQQVTLSCSPISGHRSVSWYQQTPGQGLQFLFEYFSETQRNKGNFPGRFSGRQFSNSRSEMNVSTLELGDSALYLCASSLGLAGGDEQFFGPGTRLTVL.

The gene calls are TRBV30 and TRBJ2-7, with 11 nucleotides matching TRBD2. Unmatched junction bases numbered 13, after V lost 2 bases and J lost 4 bases. This CDR3 comprises 17 residues. Germline CDR1 and CDR2: GTSNPN and SVGIG (reference sequence). The CDR3 sequence is CAWSFISRLAGRYEQYF. In DNA, the CDR3 is TGTGCCTGGAGTTTTATCTCGAGACTAGCGGGACGGTACGAGCAGTACTTC.

V is TRBV5-6 and J is TRBJ2-5; D is uncertain. Deletions cut 3 bases from V and 5 bases from J, with 5 bases between. This CDR3 is 11 amino acids long. Germline loops: CDR1 SGHDT, CDR2 YYEEEE. CDR3 amino acids: CASSWSETQYF. The CDR3 DNA sequence: TGTGCCAGCAGCTGGAGCGAGACCCAGTACTTC.

This clone was seen more than once but under ten times. V gene TRBV28 combines with J gene TRBJ2-7; 8 nucleotides agree with TRBD1. This CDR3 has 15 residues. Per the germline V gene, CDR1 is MDHEN and CDR2 is SYDVKM. V shed 7 bases and J 8 bases; nucleotides not matched to a gene: 16. CDR3 nucleotide sequence: TGTGCCAGCAACCAACAACAGGGGGGACAGAGGAAGCAGTACTTC. Encoded protein: CASNQQQGGQRKQYF.

The V call is TRBV19, the J call TRBJ1-2, with TRBD1 matching 7 bases. The ends lost 5 bases at V and 7 bases at J; junction bases unmatched: 10. Germline values: CDR1 LNHDA, CDR2 SQIVND (reference sequence). The CDR3 has 14 amino acids. In DNA form, the CDR3 reads TGTGCCAGTAGTTTCAGGGACAGTCATGGTGGCTACACCTTC. Amino acid sequence: CASSFRDSHGGYTF.

The chain joins TRBV6-6 to TRBJ2-1; 15 bases map to TRBD2. With V trimmed by 8 bases and J by 0 bases, 2 bases remained unmatched. The germline V gene encodes CDR1 MNHNY and CDR2 SVGAGI (reference sequence). This CDR3 contains 16 residues. The CDR3 region has the DNA TGTGCCAGCGGACTAGCGGGGGGGCTCTCCTACAATGAGCAGTTCTTC. Amino acids: CASGLAGGLSYNEQFF.

The chain couples TRBV19 to TRBJ2-7; TRBD1 agrees at 7 bases. This CDR3 has 16 amino acids. CDR1 is LNHDA and CDR2 is SQIVND in the germline V gene (reference sequence). The ends lost 6 bases at V and 4 bases at J; junction bases unmatched: 15. DNA of the CDR3: TGTGCCAGTAGCATTGACGCACAGGGGTTAATATACGAGCAGTACTTC. This encodes CASSIDAQGLIYEQYF.

This sequence joins TRBV19 and TRBJ1-6; the match to TRBD1 covers 12 bases. Germline assignment: CDR1 LNHDA and CDR2 SQIVND (reference sequence). CDR3 length: 14 residues. Losses at the gene ends were 7 bases for V and 10 bases for J; bases not matched to a gene: 5. CDR3 amino acids: CASTGQGAASPLHF. The CDR3, as DNA: TGTGCCAGTACGGGACAGGGGGCAGCCTCACCCCTCCACTTT.

The chain has TRBV7-9 and TRBJ2-7; 10 bases line up with TRBD2. With 5 bases clipped from V and 2 bases from J, the junction kept 6 bases outside the gene matches. This CDR3 has 15 amino acids. Germline CDR1 reads SEHNR; CDR2 reads FQNEAQ (reference sequence). The CDR3 region is CASSTAGGNPYEQYF. CDR3 sequence (DNA): TGTGCCAGCAGCACAGCGGGGGGGAATCCCTACGAGCAGTACTTC.

There are a few counts of this clone. The gene calls are TRBV6-5 and TRBJ2-1; 8 positions match TRBD2. The junction had 8 bases not matched to a gene; V was cut back by 6 bases and J by 7 bases. This CDR3 has 14 amino acids. Germline V gives CDR1 MNHEY, CDR2 SVGAGI. The CDR3 bases are TGTGCCAGCAGGAAGCGGGAGACGGCGAATGAGCAGTTCTTC. This translates into CASRKRETANEQFF.

The chain couples TRBV6-5 to TRBJ1-5; the match to TRBD1 covers 9 bases. CDR1 MNHEY and CDR2 SVGAGI come from the germline V gene. CDR3 size: 15 residues. J was trimmed by 4 bases and V by 7 bases; bases with no gene match: 8. The CDR3 region has the DNA TGTGCCAGCAAGAGGACAGGGGCCGGGAATCAGCCCCAGCATTTT. Translating gives CASKRTGAGNQPQHF.

The chain uses TRBV19 and TRBJ1-1; tentative D call: TRBD1 (5 bases). Trimming left V 5 bases short and J 0 bases short, with 13 bases between. The CDR3 is 15 residues long. Looked up from germline, CDR1 is LNHDA and CDR2 is SQIVND (reference sequence). As DNA, the CDR3 is TGTGCCAGTAGTCTAAGAGGGACGGTGAACACTGAAGCTTTCTTT. It is translated as CASSLRGTVNTEAFF.

The CDR3 bases are TGCGCCAGCAGCCCCGGACAGGGCGACCAGGGGGAGCTGTTTTTT. Translation gives CASSPGQGDQGELFF. The rearrangement links TRBV5-1 to TRBJ2-2; 8 bases map to TRBD1. V was pared by 4 bases and J by 8 bases, with 10 bases of the junction left unmatched. The germline CDR1 and CDR2 sequences are SGHRS and YFSETQ. The CDR3 length is 15 residues.